A single sample gave rise to the 6 T cell receptor beta chains below, sequenced in a study of T cells in Graves' hyperthyroidism and ophthalmopathy. From RNA transcripts, TCR beta CDR3 regions were amplified. The TCR CDR3 first-round RT-PCR relied on the HTBI primer set. TCRdb re-called the multiplex PCR reads through MiXCR, storing one row per CDR3 protein. The repertoire has around 520,000 distinct CDR3 sequences, 14% of them found once; the top ten carry about 14%. Sequencing was carried out using blood. The receptors were gathered from a woman aged 35 to 49 with Graves' hyperthyroidism.

The chain is built from TRBV28 and TRBJ1-6; TRBD1 matches at 7 bases. From germline, CDR1 is MDHEN and CDR2 SYDVKM. The CDR3 covers 14 residues. Trimming at V came to 8 bases and at J to 7 bases, leaving 8 bases not matched to a gene. This CDR3 reads CASRRTGVNSPLHF. The CDR3, as DNA: TGTGCCAGCCGGAGGACAGGTGTAAATTCACCCCTCCACTTT.

The chain joins TRBV6-1 to TRBJ1-3; possibly TRBD1 for D (5 bases). Per germline, CDR1 MNHNS and CDR2 SASEGT. CDR3 length: 16 residues. Trimming removed 5 bases from V and 4 bases from J, with 18 bases in between. CDR3 residues: CASSTFADSSGNTIYF. DNA for the CDR3: TGTGCCAGCAGTACCTTCGCAGACAGCTCCGGAAACACCATATATTTT.

The chain couples TRBV7-9 to TRBJ2-3; TRBD1 or TRBD2 may be the D gene (6 bases each). From germline, CDR1 is SEHNR and CDR2 FQNEAQ (reference sequence). The CDR3 has 15 amino acids. With 3 bases removed from V and 0 bases from J, the gap between germline ends came to 10 bases. CDR3 region: CASSLGGYSTDTQYF. Written as DNA, the CDR3 is TGTGCCAGCAGCTTGGGGGGCTATAGCACAGATACGCAGTATTTT. Combining the CDR3 with reference TRBV7-9 and TRBJ2-3 gives the whole variable domain DTGVSQNPRHKITKRGQNVTFRCDPISEHNRLYWYRQTLGQGPEFLTYFQNEAQLEKSRLLSDRFSAERPKGSFSTLEIQRTEQGDSAMYLCASSLGGYSTDTQYFGPGTRLTVL.

The chain links TRBV25-1 to TRBJ2-1; D may be TRBD1 (6 bases). The germline CDR1 and CDR2 sequences are MGHDK and SYGVNS. There are 17 residues in the CDR3. Trimming left V 4 bases short and J 2 bases short, with 18 bases between. Here the CDR3 reads CASSAQRDNGPYNEQFF. In DNA, the CDR3 is TGTGCCAGCAGTGCCCAACGGGACAATGGGCCCTACAATGAGCAGTTCTTC. The whole variable domain, filled in from reference TRBV25-1 and TRBJ2-1, reads EADIYQTPRYLVIGTGKKITLECSQTMGHDKMYWYQQDPGMELHLIHYSYGVNSTEKGDLSSESTVSRIRTEHFPLTLESARPSHTSQYLCASSAQRDNGPYNEQFFGPGTRLTVL.

This clonotype was seen at least ten times. The chain employs TRBV28 and TRBJ1-1; unclear D gene. V dropped 6 bases and J dropped 4 bases, with 15 bases sitting between them. This CDR3 region has 14 residues. The germline V gene encodes CDR1 MDHEN and CDR2 SYDVKM. CDR3 loop: CASRRSLRTTEAFF. DNA of the CDR3: TGTGCCAGCAGGCGTTCTCTGAGGACCACTGAAGCTTTCTTT.

Many counts were recorded for this clonotype. The chain carries TRBV14 and TRBJ2-1, with TRBD2 matching 10 bases. CDR1 and CDR2 (germline): SGHDN, FVKESK. The CDR3 loop spans 17 amino acids. V was pared by 1 base and J by 9 bases, with 12 bases of the junction left unmatched. CDR3 loop: CASSQVMGLARRGEQFF. CDR3 bases: TGTGCCAGCAGCCAAGTGATGGGACTAGCGAGAAGGGGTGAGCAGTTCTTC.